Listed here are 9 T cell receptor beta chains from one sample, sequenced in a study of cytomegalovirus exposure and HLA in healthy donors. Primers for the PCR totalled 60 Vbeta and 13 Jbeta. This table comes from immunoSEQ multiplex PCR, and its TCRdb copy is limited to in-frame clones, with some not included. The table includes approximately 74,000 clones, roughly 80% detected once. Sequencing was carried out using PBMCs. The receptors originated from a woman aged 40 to 50 in good health and CMV-seronegative.

The rearrangement joins TRBV2 to TRBJ1-5, with TRBD1 matching 10 bases. The J segment lost 2 bases and the V segment lost 4 bases, leaving 2 bases of the junction unmatched. The CDR3 totals 15 residues. Germline CDR1 reads SNHLY; CDR2 reads FYNNEI. CDR3 in DNA: TGTGCCAGCAGTGGGACAGGGGGTGGCAATCAGCCCCAGCATTTT. This codes for CASSGTGGGNQPQHF.

V is TRBV28 and J is TRBJ2-7; TRBD2 aligns across 8 bases. With V trimmed by 3 bases and J by 2 bases, 9 bases remained unmatched. CDR1 MDHEN and CDR2 SYDVKM come from the germline V gene. This CDR3 comprises 16 residues. The CDR3 region is CASSFGSGTFAYEQYF. Written as DNA, the CDR3 is TGTGCCAGCAGTTTTGGTAGCGGGACGTTCGCCTACGAGCAGTACTTC.

The V and J genes are TRBV2 and TRBJ1-5; D call uncertain. Germline V gene data show CDR1 as SNHLY and CDR2 as FYNNEI. This CDR3 contains 12 residues. V was shortened by 4 bases and J by 7 bases, with 8 bases between the two germline ends. CDR3 loop: CASSADGQPQHF. CDR3 nucleotides: TGTGCCAGCAGTGCCGACGGGCAGCCCCAGCATTTT.

The CDR3 spells CASSKRGRAHRPQHF. As DNA, the CDR3 is TGTGCCAGCAGCAAAAGAGGCAGGGCCCATCGGCCCCAGCATTTT. V and J are TRBV21-1 and TRBJ1-5; the table's TRBD1 call for D was not verified on the DNA. TRBV21-1 is designated a pseudogene. The CDR3 spans 15 residues.

A single count supports this clone. This chain uses TRBV18 with TRBJ2-5; D uncertain. CDR1 is KGHSH, CDR2 LQKENI, per germline. Between the trimmed V and J ends, which lost 0 bases and 1 base, there was a span of 6 bases. The CDR3 is 14 residues long. CDR3 DNA sequence: TGTGCCAGCTCACCACCAGCGCTCCAAGAGACCCAGTACTTC. It specifies CASSPPALQETQYF.

This sequence joins TRBV7-9 and TRBJ1-2; 10 bases agree with TRBD1. Germline V gene data show CDR1 as SEHNR and CDR2 as FQNEAQ (reference sequence). The CDR3 loop spans 17 amino acids. Trimming removed 5 bases from V and 0 bases from J; junction bases left unmatched: 9. CDR3: CASSPTGGRWANYGYTF. CDR3 bases: TGTGCCAGCAGCCCGACAGGGGGCCGGTGGGCTAACTATGGCTACACCTTC.

This chain connects TRBV18 to TRBJ2-1; 7 positions match TRBD1. With 3 bases clipped from V and 3 bases from J, the junction kept 5 bases outside the gene matches. The length of the CDR3 is 15 residues. Germline CDR1 is KGHSH and CDR2 is LQKENI. CDR3 DNA: TGTGCCAGCTCACCGACAGGGTTCGACTACAATGAGCAGTTCTTC. It translates to CASSPTGFDYNEQFF.

The chain joins TRBV4-1 to TRBJ1-5; 10 nucleotides agree with TRBD1. Trimming took 0 bases from V and 6 from J; bases not matched to a gene: 5. The CDR3 loop spans 16 amino acids. Germline CDR1 reads MGHRA; CDR2 reads YSYEKL. The CDR3 DNA sequence: TGCGCCAGCAGCCAAGATGACAGGGGGCTTGCTCAGCCCCAGCATTTT. This encodes CASSQDDRGLAQPQHF.

V and J are TRBV9 and TRBJ1-1, with D possibly TRBD1 on 5 matching bases. V dropped 4 bases and J dropped 4 bases, with 11 bases sitting between them. Germline CDR1 SGDLS, CDR2 YYNGEE. The CDR3 has 13 amino acids. CDR3 protein: CASSSGVGTEAFF. Here the CDR3 DNA reads TGTGCCAGCAGCTCGGGGGTCGGCACTGAAGCTTTCTTT.